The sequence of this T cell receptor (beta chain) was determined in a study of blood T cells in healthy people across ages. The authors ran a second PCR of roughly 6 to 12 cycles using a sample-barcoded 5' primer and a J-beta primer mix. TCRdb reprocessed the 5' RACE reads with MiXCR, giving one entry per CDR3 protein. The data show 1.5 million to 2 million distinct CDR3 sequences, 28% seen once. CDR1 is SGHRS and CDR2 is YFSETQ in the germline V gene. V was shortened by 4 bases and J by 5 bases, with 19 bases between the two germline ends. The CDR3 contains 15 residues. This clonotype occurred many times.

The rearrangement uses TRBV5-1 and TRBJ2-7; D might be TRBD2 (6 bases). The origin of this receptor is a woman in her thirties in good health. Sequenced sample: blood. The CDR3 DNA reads TGCGCCAGCAGCCCGGCACAGCGCCGGGGGAACGAGCAGTACTTC. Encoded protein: CASSPAQRRGNEQYF.